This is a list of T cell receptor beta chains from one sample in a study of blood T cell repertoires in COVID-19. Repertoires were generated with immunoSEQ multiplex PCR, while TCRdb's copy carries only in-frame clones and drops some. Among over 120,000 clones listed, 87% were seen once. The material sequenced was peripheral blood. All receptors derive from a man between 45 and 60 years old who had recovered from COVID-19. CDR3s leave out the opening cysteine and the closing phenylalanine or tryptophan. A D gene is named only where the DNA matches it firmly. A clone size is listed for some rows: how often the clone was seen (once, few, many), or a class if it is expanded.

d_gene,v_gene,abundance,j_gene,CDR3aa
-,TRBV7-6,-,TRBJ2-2,ASSLALDSTNTGELF
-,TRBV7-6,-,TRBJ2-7,ASSSLGTTLDEQY
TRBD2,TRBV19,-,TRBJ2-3,ASSIGLAGGTDTQY
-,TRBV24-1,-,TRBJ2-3,ATSDNAQADTQY
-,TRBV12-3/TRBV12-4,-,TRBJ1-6,ASSLVGQSPLH
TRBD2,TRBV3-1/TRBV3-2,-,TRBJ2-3,ASSQDPASGGVTDTQY
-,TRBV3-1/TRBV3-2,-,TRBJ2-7,ASSLQGSYEQY
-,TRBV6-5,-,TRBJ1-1,ASSSRSEGISEAF
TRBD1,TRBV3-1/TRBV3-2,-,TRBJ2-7,ASSQQTGSSYEQY
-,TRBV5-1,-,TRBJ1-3,ASSSAPRGGGNTIY
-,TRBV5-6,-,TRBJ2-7,ASSLERAYEQY
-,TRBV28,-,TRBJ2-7,ASSFSRSGGGIQSYEQY
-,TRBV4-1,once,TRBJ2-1,ASSQDPAPHSNEQF
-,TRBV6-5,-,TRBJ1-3,ASTPAGKGNTIY
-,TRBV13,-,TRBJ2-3,ASSLSADTQY
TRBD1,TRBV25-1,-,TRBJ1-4,ASSEGARGPNEKLF
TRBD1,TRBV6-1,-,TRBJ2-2,ASSGLGTGVPGELF
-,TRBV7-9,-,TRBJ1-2,ASSLVGGNYGYT
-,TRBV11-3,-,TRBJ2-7,ASSIRGGTVYEQY
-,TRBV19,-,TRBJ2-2,ASSILAPGKNTGELF
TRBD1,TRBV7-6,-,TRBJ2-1,ASSVTGTGSHNEQF
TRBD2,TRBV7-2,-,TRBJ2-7,ASSLRFSGANRYEQY
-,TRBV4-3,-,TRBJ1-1,ASSPSQGRNTEAF
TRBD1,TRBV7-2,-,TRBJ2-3,ASSLARGQGAADTQY
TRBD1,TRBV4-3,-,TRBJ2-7,ASSQAFGQGNEQY
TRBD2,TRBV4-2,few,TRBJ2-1,ASSQDSVGGGRSYNEQF
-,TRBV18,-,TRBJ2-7,ASSPRTAITYEQY
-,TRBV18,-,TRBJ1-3,ASSPDIGSGNTIY
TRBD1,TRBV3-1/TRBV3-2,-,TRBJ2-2,ASSQEYQGAGELF
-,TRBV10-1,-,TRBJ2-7,ASSEGPGGIDSYEQY
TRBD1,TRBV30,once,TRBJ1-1,AWNSLGTGGRLDTEAF
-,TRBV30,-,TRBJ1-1,AWIGELNTEAF
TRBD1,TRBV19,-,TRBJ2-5,ASSMGPGTGWETQY
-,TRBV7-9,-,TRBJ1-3,ASSTGGRVGNTIY
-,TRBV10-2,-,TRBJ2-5,ASSGLVTKETQY
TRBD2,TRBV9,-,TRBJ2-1,ASSPRLAGGSHNEQF
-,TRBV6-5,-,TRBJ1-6,ASSQIPRYNSPLH
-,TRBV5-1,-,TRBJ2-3,ASSPGTDTQY
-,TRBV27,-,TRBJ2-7,ASSLGEGDYEQY
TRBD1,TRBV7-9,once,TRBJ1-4,ASSFSTGLYEKLF
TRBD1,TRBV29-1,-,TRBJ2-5,SAVGPGTGGETQY
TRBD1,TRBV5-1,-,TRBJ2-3,ASSWDRDTDTQY
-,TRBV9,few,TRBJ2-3,ASSPGGGRLWASTDTQY
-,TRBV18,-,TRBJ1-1,ASSLEREDIF
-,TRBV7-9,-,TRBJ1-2,ASSLGLYYYGYT
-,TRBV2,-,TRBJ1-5,ASSESRGSGNQPQH
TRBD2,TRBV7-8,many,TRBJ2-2,ATNRGGDTGELF
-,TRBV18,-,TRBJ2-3,ASSPTLAPTDTQY
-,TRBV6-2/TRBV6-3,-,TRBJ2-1,ASSSGDSYNEQF
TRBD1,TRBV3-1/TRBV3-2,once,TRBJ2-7,ASSHRRTGVSYEQY
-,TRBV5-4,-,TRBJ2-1,ASSPDSPYNEQF
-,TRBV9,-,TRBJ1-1,ASSALTGRNTEAF
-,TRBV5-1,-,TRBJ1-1,ASSLGQVNTEAF
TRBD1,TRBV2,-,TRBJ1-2,ASSEGRTGTSRGYT
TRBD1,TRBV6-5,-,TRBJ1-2,ASSYLGTGNGYT
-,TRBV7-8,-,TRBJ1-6,ASSLGHYSPYNSPLH
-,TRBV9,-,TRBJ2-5,ASSVGGEETQY
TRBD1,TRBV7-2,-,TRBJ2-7,ASSEGTGELYEQY